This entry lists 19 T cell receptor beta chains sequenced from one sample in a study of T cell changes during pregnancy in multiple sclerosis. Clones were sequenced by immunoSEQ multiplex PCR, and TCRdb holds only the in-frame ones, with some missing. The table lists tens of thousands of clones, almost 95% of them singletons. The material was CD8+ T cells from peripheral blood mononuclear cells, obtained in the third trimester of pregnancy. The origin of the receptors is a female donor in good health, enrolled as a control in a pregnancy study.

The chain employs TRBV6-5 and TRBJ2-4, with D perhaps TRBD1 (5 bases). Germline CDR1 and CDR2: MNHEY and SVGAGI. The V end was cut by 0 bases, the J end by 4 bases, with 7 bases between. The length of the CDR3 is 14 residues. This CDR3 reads CASSYSAGKNIQYF. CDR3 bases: TGTGCCAGCAGTTACTCCGCAGGGAAAAACATTCAGTACTTC.

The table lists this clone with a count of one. DNA of the CDR3: TGTGCCAGCAGCAACCAGGTACAGGGGGCTGGTGACTATGGCTACACCTTC. Amino acids: CASSNQVQGAGDYGYTF. The chain employs TRBV7-9 and TRBJ1-2; 9 bases are shared with TRBD1. This CDR3 comprises 17 residues. Trimming cost V 5 bases and J 3 bases; bases outside gene matches: 13. Germline V gives CDR1 SEHNR, CDR2 FQNEAQ (reference sequence).

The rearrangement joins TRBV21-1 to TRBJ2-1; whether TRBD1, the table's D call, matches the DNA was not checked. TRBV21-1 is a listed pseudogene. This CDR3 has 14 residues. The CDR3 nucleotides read TGTGCCAGCAGCAATCCTCAAGGGGTACCTGAGCAGTTCTTC. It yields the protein CASSNPQGVPEQFF.

The CDR3 coding sequence is TGTGCCAGTAGTATTATTAGCGGGGGCTACAATGAGCAGTTCTTC. It yields the protein CASSIISGGYNEQFF. This chain joins TRBV19 and TRBJ2-1; 9 nucleotides align to TRBD2. The CDR3 is 15 amino acids. V shed 3 bases, J shed 3 bases, and the junction held 3 bases outside the gene matches. From germline, CDR1 is LNHDA and CDR2 SQIVND (reference sequence).

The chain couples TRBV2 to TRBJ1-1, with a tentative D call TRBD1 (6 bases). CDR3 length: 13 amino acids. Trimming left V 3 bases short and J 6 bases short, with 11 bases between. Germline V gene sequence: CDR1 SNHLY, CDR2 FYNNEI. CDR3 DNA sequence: TGTGCCAGCAGTGATATCAACAGGGCTGAAGCTTTCTTT. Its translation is CASSDINRAEAFF.

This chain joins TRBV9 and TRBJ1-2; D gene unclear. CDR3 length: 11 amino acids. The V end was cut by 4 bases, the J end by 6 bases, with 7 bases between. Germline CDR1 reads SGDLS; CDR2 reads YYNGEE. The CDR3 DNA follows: TGTGCCAGCAGCCGGGGAGATGGCTACACCTTC. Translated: CASSRGDGYTF.

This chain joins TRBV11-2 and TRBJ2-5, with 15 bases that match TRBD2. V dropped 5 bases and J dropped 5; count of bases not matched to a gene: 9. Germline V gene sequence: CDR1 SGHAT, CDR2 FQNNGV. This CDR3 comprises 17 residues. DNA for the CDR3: TGTGCCAGCAGCCCGTGGACTAGCGGGGGGGCAAAGGAGACCCAGTACTTC. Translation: CASSPWTSGGAKETQYF.

CDR3 amino acids: CASSLGTQADTQYF. The CDR3, as DNA: TGTGCCAGCAGCTTAGGGACTCAGGCAGATACGCAGTATTTT. V usage is TRBV11-2 and J usage is TRBJ2-3; D possibly corresponds to TRBD2 (5 bases). V was shortened by 1 base and J by 4 bases, with 9 bases between the two germline ends. Looked up from germline, CDR1 is SGHAT and CDR2 is FQNNGV. The CDR3 consists of 14 residues.

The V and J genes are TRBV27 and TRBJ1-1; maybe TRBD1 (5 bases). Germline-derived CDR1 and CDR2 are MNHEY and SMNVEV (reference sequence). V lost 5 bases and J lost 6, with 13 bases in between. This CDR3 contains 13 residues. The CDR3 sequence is CASSQGRGAEAFF. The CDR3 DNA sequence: TGTGCCAGCAGTCAGGGTCGGGGGGCTGAAGCTTTCTTT.

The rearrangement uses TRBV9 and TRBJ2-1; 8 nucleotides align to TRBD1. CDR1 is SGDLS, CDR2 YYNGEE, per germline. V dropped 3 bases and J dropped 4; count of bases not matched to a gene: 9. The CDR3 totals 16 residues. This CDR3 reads CASSGLDGTGYNEQFF. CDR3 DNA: TGTGCCAGCAGCGGTCTGGACGGGACAGGATACAATGAGCAGTTCTTC.

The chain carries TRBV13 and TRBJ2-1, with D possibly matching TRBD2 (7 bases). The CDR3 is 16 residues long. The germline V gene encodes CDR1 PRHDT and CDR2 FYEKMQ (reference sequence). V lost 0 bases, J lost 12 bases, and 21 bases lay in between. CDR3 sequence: CASSLGLGGGNGGQFF. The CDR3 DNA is TGTGCCAGCAGCTTAGGGCTAGGGGGGGGGAACGGGGGGCAGTTCTTC.

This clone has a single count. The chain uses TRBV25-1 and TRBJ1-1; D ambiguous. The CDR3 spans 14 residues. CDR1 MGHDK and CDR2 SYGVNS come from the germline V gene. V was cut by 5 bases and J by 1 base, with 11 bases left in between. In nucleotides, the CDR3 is TGTGCCAGCAGTAGACGAGGAGGGAACACTGAAGCTTTCTTT. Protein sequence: CASSRRGGNTEAFF.

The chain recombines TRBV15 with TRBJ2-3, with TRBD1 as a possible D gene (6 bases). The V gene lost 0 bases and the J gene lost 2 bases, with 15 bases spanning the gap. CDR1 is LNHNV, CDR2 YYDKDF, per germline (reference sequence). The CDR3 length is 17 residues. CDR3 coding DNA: TGTGCCACCAGCAGAGAATTTCGGGACACCACCACAGATACGCAGTATTTT. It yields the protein CATSREFRDTTTDTQYF.

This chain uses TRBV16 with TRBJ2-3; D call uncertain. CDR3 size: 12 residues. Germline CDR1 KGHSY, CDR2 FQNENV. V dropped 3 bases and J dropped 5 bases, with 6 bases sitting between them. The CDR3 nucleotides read TGTGCCAGCAGCCAGCTAGAAGATACGCAGTATTTT. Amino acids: CASSQLEDTQYF.

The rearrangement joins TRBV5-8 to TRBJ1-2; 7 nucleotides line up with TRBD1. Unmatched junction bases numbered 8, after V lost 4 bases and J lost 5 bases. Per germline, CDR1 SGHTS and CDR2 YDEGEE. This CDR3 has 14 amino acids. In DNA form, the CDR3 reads TGTGCCAGCAGCAATTCTGGGACAGTTTATGGCTACACCTTC. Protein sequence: CASSNSGTVYGYTF.

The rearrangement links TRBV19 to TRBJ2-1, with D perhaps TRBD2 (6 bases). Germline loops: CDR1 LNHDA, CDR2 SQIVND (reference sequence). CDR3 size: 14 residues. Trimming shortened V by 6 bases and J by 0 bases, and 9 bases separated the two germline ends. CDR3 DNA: TGTGCCAGTAGCGACGGGAGCTCCTACAATGAGCAGTTCTTC. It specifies CASSDGSSYNEQFF.

The CDR3 DNA sequence: TGCGCCAGCAGCCCTTTAGCTCGAGAGACCCAGTACTTC. This codes for CASSPLARETQYF. The chain combines TRBV4-1 with TRBJ2-5, with D unresolved. This CDR3 spans 13 amino acids. CDR1 MGHRA and CDR2 YSYEKL come from the germline V gene. The V end lost 4 bases, the J end lost 4 bases, and 10 bases lay between the germline ends.

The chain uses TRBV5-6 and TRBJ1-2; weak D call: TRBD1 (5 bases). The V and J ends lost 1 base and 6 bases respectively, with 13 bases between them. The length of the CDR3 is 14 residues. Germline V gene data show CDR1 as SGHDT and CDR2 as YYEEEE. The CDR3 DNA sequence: TGTGCCAGCAGCTTGTTTCAGGAGGGGCATGGCTACACCTTC. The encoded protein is CASSLFQEGHGYTF.

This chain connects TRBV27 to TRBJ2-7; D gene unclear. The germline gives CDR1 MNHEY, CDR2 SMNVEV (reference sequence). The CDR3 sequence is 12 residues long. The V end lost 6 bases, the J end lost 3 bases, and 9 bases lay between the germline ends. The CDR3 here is CASRAGFYEQYF. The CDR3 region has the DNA TGTGCCAGCAGGGCCGGGTTCTACGAGCAGTACTTC.